These 29 T cell receptor beta chains originate from one sample sequenced in a study of neurological immune-mediated disorders. TCRdb processed the 5' RACE reads anew with MiXCR; each CDR3 protein has one entry. The repertoire includes tens of thousands of distinct CDR3 sequences, roughly 6% of them detected once, and about 0.5% sits in the top ten. Specimen: CD4+ T cells from blood. Receptors originate from a woman between 40 and 55 years old in good health.

This clonotype appeared many times. The genes are TRBV24-1 and TRBJ1-5; no clear D gene. Between the trimmed V and J ends, which lost 4 bases and 4 bases, there was a span of 7 bases. This CDR3 comprises 13 residues. Germline assignment: CDR1 KGHDR and CDR2 SFDVKD. CDR3 in amino acids: CATSEKGNQPQHF. The CDR3 DNA reads TGTGCCACCAGTGAAAAAGGTAATCAGCCCCAGCATTTT.

This clonotype was detected many times. J is TRBJ2-2 and V is TRBV5-1, with 7 bases aligning to TRBD1. Germline V gene data show CDR1 as SGHRS and CDR2 as YFSETQ. The CDR3 sequence is 15 residues long. V was clipped by 4 bases and J by 1 base; unmatched bases: 4. In DNA, the CDR3 is TGCGCCAGCAGCGAGGGACAGCGGAACACCGGGGAGCTGTTTTTT. Translation gives CASSEGQRNTGELFF.

This clonotype is deemed medium-sized. The V gene is TRBV5-1, the J gene TRBJ2-1, with D uncertain. V shed 0 bases and J shed 9 bases, with 13 bases lying between them. The CDR3 is 14 residues long. The germline CDR1 and CDR2 sequences are SGHRS and YFSETQ. The CDR3 is CASSLETAQTEQFF. The CDR3 DNA follows: TGCGCCAGCAGCTTGGAAACGGCACAGACTGAGCAGTTCTTC.

This chain uses TRBV6-1 with TRBJ2-3; tentative D call: TRBD1 (5 bases). The CDR3 has 13 residues. The V gene lost 7 bases and the J gene lost 3 bases, with 11 bases spanning the gap. CDR1 is MNHNS, CDR2 SASEGT, per germline. CDR3 sequence reads: CASNFDRTDTQYF. The CDR3 DNA is TGTGCCAGCAATTTCGACAGAACAGATACGCAGTATTTT.

To note about this clonotype: The junction shows a germline mismatch at one end, possibly a read error. The chain employs TRBV28 and TRBJ2-3; TRBD2 agrees at 8 bases. The CDR3 spans 15 residues. CDR1 and CDR2 (germline): MDHEN, SYDVKM. CDR3 DNA sequence: TGTGCCAACAGTCCACACCGCGGGACTAGTGCTACGCAGTATTTT. As protein: CANSPHRGTSATQYF.

Relative to its sample, this clonotype is medium-sized. The chain recombines TRBV20-1 with TRBJ1-3; TRBD1 matches at 11 bases. V shed 5 bases, J shed 2 bases, and the junction held 2 bases outside the gene matches. Germline assignment: CDR1 DFQATT and CDR2 SNEGSKA (reference sequence). The CDR3 runs 14 residues. CDR3 in DNA: TGCAGTGCTTTGGACAGGGGGCCTGGAAACACCATATATTTT. The encoded protein is CSALDRGPGNTIYF.

There are many counts of this clonotype. The chain has TRBV20-1 and TRBJ2-1; D unclear. Germline-derived CDR1 and CDR2 are DFQATT and SNEGSKA (reference sequence). V gave up 4 bases and J gave up 0 bases, with 13 bases separating them. There are 15 residues in the CDR3. DNA of the CDR3: TGCAGTGCTACCTCGGCCCAAAGCTCCTACAATGAGCAGTTCTTC. Translation gives CSATSAQSSYNEQFF.

At least ten counts were recorded for this clonotype. The chain recombines TRBV20-1 with TRBJ2-5; 9 bases fit TRBD1. From germline, CDR1 is DFQATT and CDR2 SNEGSKA (reference sequence). This CDR3 has 13 residues. V dropped 6 bases and J dropped 3; count of bases not matched to a gene: 5. The CDR3 DNA reads as TGCAGTGCGGGGGGGACAGGGAAAGAGACCCAGTACTTC. Its translation: CSAGGTGKETQYF.

The table lists this clonotype with many counts. The chain uses TRBV20-1 and TRBJ1-6, with TRBD1 matching over 7 bases. The CDR3 has 18 amino acids. With 6 bases clipped from V and 0 bases from J, the junction kept 14 bases outside the gene matches. Germline loops: CDR1 DFQATT, CDR2 SNEGSKA (reference sequence). CDR3: CSARRTTGASSYNSPLHF. The CDR3 DNA is TGCAGTGCCCGAAGGACAACAGGGGCTAGCTCCTATAATTCACCCCTCCACTTT.

This clonotype was seen repeatedly, ten times or more. The rearrangement links TRBV11-2 to TRBJ2-5; 8 bases align to TRBD1. Trimming at V came to 4 bases and at J to 2 bases, leaving 9 bases not matched to a gene. CDR1 and CDR2 (germline): SGHAT, FQNNGV. The CDR3 consists of 16 residues. Here the CDR3 reads CASSSPAGGEQETQYF. DNA for the CDR3: TGTGCCAGCAGCTCCCCAGCAGGGGGCGAACAAGAGACCCAGTACTTC.

This clonotype was found many times. This chain joins TRBV28 and TRBJ2-7; TRBD2 matches 13 bases. Germline-derived CDR1 and CDR2 are MDHEN and SYDVKM. V lost 1 base, J lost 2 bases, and 8 bases stayed unmatched. This CDR3 is built from 18 residues. CDR3 sequence (DNA): TGTGCCAGCAGTTTATTTCCCCCAGGACTAGCGGGGGCCTACGAGCAGTACTTC. Protein product: CASSLFPPGLAGAYEQYF.

This clonotype was detected many times. The genes are TRBV20-1 and TRBJ2-1; possibly TRBD1 for D (6 bases). The CDR3 is 14 residues long. Germline CDR1 and CDR2: DFQATT and SNEGSKA (reference sequence). Trimming left V 3 bases short and J 0 bases short, with 9 bases between. CDR3 sequence reads: CSASLDSSYNEQFF. The CDR3, as DNA: TGCAGTGCTAGCTTGGACAGCTCCTACAATGAGCAGTTCTTC.

Many counts were recorded for this clonotype. DNA of the CDR3: TGTGCCAGCTCACCAGTACAGGAGGGGCAGTATTTT. It yields the protein CASSPVQEGQYF. The V call is TRBV18, the J call TRBJ2-3, with D possibly matching TRBD2 (6 bases). From germline, CDR1 is KGHSH and CDR2 LQKENI. The CDR3 is made up of 12 amino acids. Trimming took off 2 bases at V and 11 bases at J, with 11 bases between the two ends.

This clonotype was observed at least ten times. CDR3 in amino acids: CASSQPQGNTEAFF. In DNA, the CDR3 is TGCGCCAGCAGCCAACCCCAGGGGAACACTGAAGCTTTCTTT. This chain joins TRBV4-1 and TRBJ1-1, with D maybe TRBD1 (5 bases). Trimming cost V 2 bases and J 1 base, with 8 bases left between them. The germline V gene encodes CDR1 MGHRA and CDR2 YSYEKL. The CDR3 length is 14 residues.

This clonotype was found many times. The chain has TRBV20-1 and TRBJ2-1; 8 bases agree with TRBD2. The germline gives CDR1 DFQATT, CDR2 SNEGSKA (reference sequence). J lost 4 bases, V lost 6 bases, and 8 bases had no gene match. CDR3 length: 14 residues. The CDR3 DNA follows: TGCAGTGCCTATAGCGGGACGGGGTACAATGAGCAGTTCTTC. This translates into CSAYSGTGYNEQFF.

The table lists this clonotype with many counts. The chain couples TRBV2 to TRBJ2-3; D gene ambiguous. CDR1 and CDR2 from the germline V gene are SNHLY and FYNNEI. The CDR3 runs to 11 residues. Trimming took 6 bases from V and 4 from J, leaving 5 bases between them. In DNA form, the CDR3 reads TGTGCCAGCAGCACAGCAGATACGCAGTATTTT. Residues: CASSTADTQYF.

This clonotype was observed many times. J is TRBJ2-5 and V is TRBV7-2; TRBD2 is a possible D gene (7 bases). CDR1 and CDR2 (germline): SGHTA, FQGNSA. V was clipped by 4 bases and J by 5 bases, with 17 bases between them. The CDR3 spans 15 residues. The CDR3 coding sequence is TGTGCCAGCAGCTCTACCCGGAGGGGGGGGGAGACCCAGTACTTC. It yields the protein CASSSTRRGGETQYF.

This clonotype was found many times. The CDR3 nucleotides are TGTGCCGTCCCTGACCGCTCAAGGGGATCACCCCTCCACTTT. Its translation: CAVPDRSRGSPLHF. The V and J genes are TRBV28 and TRBJ1-6, with D tentatively TRBD1 (5 bases). Per germline, CDR1 MDHEN and CDR2 SYDVKM. Trimming removed 11 bases from V and 10 bases from J, with 21 bases in between. The CDR3 contains 14 residues.

This clonotype was picked up many times. The chain couples TRBV7-2 to TRBJ2-1; D is perhaps TRBD2 (6 bases). The ends were cut back, 3 bases at V and 2 bases at J, with 14 bases in the middle. CDR1 and CDR2 (germline): SGHTA, FQGNSA. The CDR3 contains 16 residues. CDR3: CASSLEGAIPYNEQFF. As DNA, the CDR3 is TGTGCCAGCAGCTTGGAGGGCGCGATCCCCTACAATGAGCAGTTCTTC.

There are many counts of this clonotype. The V and J genes are TRBV7-2 and TRBJ1-6; D perhaps matches TRBD1 (5 bases). V lost 2 bases, J lost 9 bases, and 8 bases lay in between. CDR3 length: 13 residues. Germline CDR1 is SGHTA and CDR2 is FQGNSA. CDR3 nucleotides: TGTGCCAGCAGCTTACAGGGTAGTTCACCCCTCCACTTT. As protein: CASSLQGSSPLHF.

The sample holds many counts of this clonotype. The V and J genes are TRBV9 and TRBJ2-7, with 12 bases matching TRBD2. Trimming removed 5 bases from V and 2 bases from J; junction bases left unmatched: 2. Germline CDR1 and CDR2: SGDLS and YYNGEE. The CDR3 totals 14 residues. The CDR3 reads CASSRTSGAYEQYF. For the CDR3, the DNA is TGTGCCAGCAGTCGGACTAGCGGGGCCTACGAGCAGTACTTC.

The sample holds many counts of this clonotype. The chain links TRBV5-1 to TRBJ2-2, with D unclear. Germline V CDR1 and CDR2: SGHRS, YFSETQ. This CDR3 contains 15 residues. The V end was cut by 0 bases, the J end by 6 bases, with 12 bases between. This chain's CDR3 is CASSLAGAVPGELFF. CDR3 nucleotides: TGCGCCAGCAGCTTGGCTGGCGCTGTTCCCGGGGAGCTGTTTTTT.

This clonotype appeared many times. The rearrangement uses TRBV3-1 and TRBJ2-7, with 10 bases identical to TRBD1. The CDR3 extends over 14 amino acids. CDR1 is LGHDT, CDR2 YNNKEL, per germline (reference sequence). V trimming: 4 bases; J trimming: 3 bases; junction bases outside the gene matches: 3. The CDR3 nucleotides are TGTGCCAGCAGCCGGGGACAGGGGATCTACGAGCAGTACTTC. Residues: CASSRGQGIYEQYF.

This clonotype was detected ten times or more. This chain connects TRBV11-2 to TRBJ2-1; D is undetermined. Trimming pared 7 bases from V and 9 bases from J, leaving 28 bases between. This CDR3 comprises 17 residues. Germline V gene lookup returns CDR1 SGHAT and CDR2 FQNNGV. The CDR3: CASTILSTYPTKGEQFF. The CDR3 DNA sequence: TGTGCCAGCACCATATTATCTACCTACCCCACTAAGGGTGAGCAGTTCTTC.

At least ten counts were recorded for this clonotype. The chain has TRBV20-1 and TRBJ2-7, with D unclear. The V end lost 6 bases, the J end lost 3 bases, and 12 bases lay between the germline ends. CDR3 length: 12 residues. In germline, CDR1 is DFQATT, CDR2 SNEGSKA (reference sequence). CDR3 nucleotides: TGCAGTGCCAGTCCCTCAGACTACGAGCAGTACTTC. Translating it yields CSASPSDYEQYF.

This clonotype was detected ten times or more. This chain joins TRBV5-1 and TRBJ2-7; D perhaps matches TRBD1 (6 bases). Trimming shortened V by 4 bases and J by 1 base, and 15 bases separated the two germline ends. Per germline, CDR1 SGHRS and CDR2 YFSETQ. This CDR3 region has 15 residues. In DNA, the CDR3 is TGCGCCAGCAGCCTAGTTCGGACAGCGTCCTACGAGCAGTACTTC. Its translation: CASSLVRTASYEQYF. Filled out from reference TRBV5-1 and TRBJ2-7, the complete variable domain reads KAGVTQTPRYLIKTRGQQVTLSCSPISGHRSVSWYQQTPGQGLQFLFEYFSETQRNKGNFPGRFSGRQFSNSRSEMNVSTLELGDSALYLCASSLVRTASYEQYFGPGTRLTVT.

This clonotype was counted many times. This chain connects TRBV5-1 to TRBJ2-5; D is unclear. The CDR3 consists of 13 residues. Trimming took 0 bases from V and 0 from J, leaving 3 bases between them. CDR1 and CDR2 (germline): SGHRS, YFSETQ. The CDR3 DNA is TGCGCCAGCAGCTTGGCAAACCAAGAGACCCAGTACTTC. It encodes CASSLANQETQYF.

In its sample, this clonotype was seen many times. The chain has TRBV20-1 and TRBJ1-2; TRBD1 aligns across 8 bases. Germline trimming cut 6 bases from V and 5 bases from J; bases unmatched to any gene: 8. Germline CDR1 reads DFQATT; CDR2 reads SNEGSKA (reference sequence). The CDR3 loop spans 13 amino acids. The CDR3 region has the DNA TGCAGTGCCCCAGCGACAGGGGTTTATGGCTACACCTTC. Amino acids: CSAPATGVYGYTF.

This clonotype has ten or more counts. The genes are TRBV18 and TRBJ2-2; TRBD2 matches 9 bases. Trimming took 3 bases from V and 5 from J; bases not matched to a gene: 4. CDR1 is KGHSH, CDR2 LQKENI, per germline. The CDR3 consists of 15 residues. The CDR3 here is CASSPTSGRTGELFF. As DNA, the CDR3 is TGTGCCAGCTCACCCACAAGCGGGAGGACCGGGGAGCTGTTTTTT.